This T cell receptor beta chain originates from a study of beta chain features in type 1 diabetes. Findings and caveats of the study: A potential influence of HLA type upon TCRB rearrangement remained unresolved herein.

TCRB transcripts that were expressed got sequenced, as all of the isolated RNA had been reverse transcribed. Sequencing used immunoSEQ multiplex PCR; TCRdb keeps in-frame clones, though not all of them. This repertoire shows about 40,000 clones, almost 65% found once; its top ten account for around 2%. Germline V gene sequence: CDR1 LGHNA, CDR2 YNFKEQ. The V end was cut by 6 bases, the J end by 4 bases, with 9 bases between. The CDR3 covers 13 residues. About this clone itself: Its antigen is currently unknown.

Input material: Tregs from blood. The chain is built from TRBV4-2 and TRBJ2-2; the D gene is possibly TRBD2 (6 bases). This clonotype was obtained from a woman in her 30s in good health. Here the CDR3 reads CASRGLSTGELFF. As DNA, the CDR3 is TGTGCCAGCAGGGGACTTAGCACCGGGGAGCTGTTTTTT.